Listed below are T cell receptor beta chains from one sample, sequenced in a study of lymphopenia after photon versus proton radiotherapy. TCRdb's table, derived via immunoSEQ multiplex PCR, lists solely in-frame clones and lacks some. The sample contains around 160,000 clones, roughly nine tenths of which appear only once. Sequences were derived from peripheral blood, sampled from a patient treated with photon-based radiotherapy. Receptors were obtained from a man aged 50 to 60 with gastric cancer. Each CDR3 is given with its conserved first and last residue. A D gene is named only where the DNA matches it firmly. A clone size is listed for some rows: how often the clone was seen (once, few, many), or a class if it is expanded.

clone size,V gene,D gene,J gene,CDR3 DNA,CDR3 protein
.,TRBV4-1,.,TRBJ2-5,TGCGCCAGCAGCCAACCGGCTAGTATAATGACCCAGTACTTC,CASSQPASIMTQYF
.,TRBV28,TRBD1,TRBJ2-7,TGTGCCAGCAAGACTCGCCTGGGACAGGGGTGGTACGAGCAGTACTTC,CASKTRLGQGWYEQYF
.,TRBV9,TRBD1,TRBJ2-7,TGTGCCAGCAGCTACCGGGACAGGGGGTACGAGCAGTACTTC,CASSYRDRGYEQYF
few,TRBV6-1,TRBD2,TRBJ2-7,TGTGCCAGCAGTAAAGGCGCTAGCGGGTACTCCTACGAGCAGTACTTC,CASSKGASGYSYEQYF
many,TRBV30,TRBD1,TRBJ2-7,TGTGCCTGGAGTGTAAGAGGGGGCAATCCCCAGTACTTC,CAWSVRGGNPQYF
.,TRBV27,.,TRBJ2-7,TGTGCCAGCAGTTTTACAGCTTTTTACGAGCAGTACTTC,CASSFTAFYEQYF
.,TRBV28,.,TRBJ1-2,TGTGCCAGCAGTGGAGCCAGGTACGGTGGCTACACCTTC,CASSGARYGGYTF
.,TRBV28,.,TRBJ1-1,TGTGCCAGCAGTCTCCAGCTTGAAGCTTTCTTT,CASSLQLEAFF
once,TRBV28,.,TRBJ1-5,TGTGCCAGCAGCCCTGTCGGTATCTCATATAGCAATCAGCCCCAGCATTTT,CASSPVGISYSNQPQHF
.,TRBV7-8,.,TRBJ2-1,TGTGCCAGCAGCTTAGCGCGTGGAGGTAATGAGCAGTTCTTC,CASSLARGGNEQFF
.,TRBV10-2,.,TRBJ1-5,TGCGCCAGCAGTGAGTCAGGGGCAGGTAGCAATCAGCCCCAGCATTTT,CASSESGAGSNQPQHF
.,TRBV30,TRBD1,TRBJ2-3,TGTGCCTGGAGTACAGGGGGAAGCACAGATACGCAGTATTTT,CAWSTGGSTDTQYF
.,TRBV11-3,.,TRBJ2-2,TGTGCCAGCAGTCCGGGCACCCCAAGACGCACCGGGGAGCTGTTTTTT,CASSPGTPRRTGELFF
.,TRBV6-1,.,TRBJ1-5,TGTGCCAGCAAGGAGCCAGGGGATCAGCCCCAGCATTTT,CASKEPGDQPQHF
.,TRBV6-5,.,TRBJ2-7,TGTGCCAGCAGTTACGGCCGTAGGTCCTACGAGCAGTACTTC,CASSYGRRSYEQYF
.,TRBV11-2,.,TRBJ2-3,TGTGCCAGCAGCTTAAACCGTAATACGCAGTATTTT,CASSLNRNTQYF
.,TRBV4-1,TRBD1,TRBJ1-2,TGCGCCAGCAGCCAAGAAGGGAGGGCAGGGGGCGCTGGGGGCTACACCTTC,CASSQEGRAGGAGGYTF
.,TRBV7-2,.,TRBJ2-2,TGTGCCAGCAGCCCAGAGTTTAGCACCGGGGAGCTGTTTTTT,CASSPEFSTGELFF
.,TRBV30,.,TRBJ1-3,TGTGCCTGGAGTGTACTTCCCTTCCGGGGCACTGGAAACACCATATATTTT,CAWSVLPFRGTGNTIYF
.,TRBV5-1,.,TRBJ1-1,TGCGCCAGCAGCTTGGAAGGTAGGGACACTGAAGCTTTCTTT,CASSLEGRDTEAFF
.,TRBV7-2,.,TRBJ2-7,TGTGCCAGCAGCTTAGTACAGGGAACCCCCTACGAGCAGTACTTC,CASSLVQGTPYEQYF
.,TRBV27,TRBD1,TRBJ1-2,TGTGCCAGCAGTTTAAGCGGCTTGGCAGGGGGAGGCTATGGCTACACCTTC,CASSLSGLAGGGYGYTF
.,TRBV5-1,.,TRBJ2-3,TGCGCCAGCAGCTCAACCCCATTTAGTGGGACTAGCACAGATACGCAGTATTTT,CASSSTPFSGTSTDTQYF
.,TRBV4-1,.,TRBJ1-1,TGCGCCAGCAGCCTCTTACCTCTCAACACTGAAGCTTTCTTT,CASSLLPLNTEAFF
.,TRBV7-6,.,TRBJ2-7,TGTGCCAGCAGCTCAAGACCGGGGTCCTACGAGCAGTACTTC,CASSSRPGSYEQYF
.,TRBV10-2,TRBD1,TRBJ2-7,TGCGCCAGCAGTGACCGGGACAGGGCCTCCTACGAGCAGTACTTC,CASSDRDRASYEQYF
.,TRBV2,.,TRBJ2-2,TGTGCCAGCAGGGGGCGGATCACCGGGGAGCTGTTTTTT,CASRGRITGELFF
.,TRBV6-1,TRBD2,TRBJ2-3,TGTGCCAGCAGTGCTGGGGGGACTAGCGGCACAGATACGCAGTATTTT,CASSAGGTSGTDTQYF
.,TRBV28,.,TRBJ2-7,TGTGCCAGCAGTCCTCGGGCGACAGTAAAGGAGCAGTACTTC,CASSPRATVKEQYF
.,TRBV2,.,TRBJ1-5,TGTGCCAGCTGGGGAGCAGGGAACGAACAGTCCCAGCATTTT,CASWGAGNEQSQHF
.,TRBV5-1,.,TRBJ2-6,TGCGCCAGCAGCGGAAGTACCACAGAAGCTGGGGCCAACGTCCTGACTTTC,CASSGSTTEAGANVLTF
.,TRBV27,TRBD1,TRBJ1-2,TGTGCCAGCAGTCCGACAGGGATATATGGCTACACCTTC,CASSPTGIYGYTF
once,TRBV9,.,TRBJ2-1,TGTGCCAGCAGCGCCCCCAATGAGCAGTTCTTC,CASSAPNEQFF
.,TRBV11-2,.,TRBJ2-6,TGTGCCAGCAGCTTGGGGGTGGGATCTGGGGCCAACGTCCTGACTTTC,CASSLGVGSGANVLTF
.,TRBV6-5,TRBD1,TRBJ1-2,TGTGCCAGCAGTTACTCGACAGGGTACCTCTATGGCTACACCTTC,CASSYSTGYLYGYTF
.,TRBV6-5,.,TRBJ1-1,TGTGCCAGCACCAGCCACACTGAAGCTTTCTTT,CASTSHTEAFF
.,TRBV5-6,.,TRBJ1-1,TGTGCCACACCGGGGGGCACTGAAGCTTTCTTT,CATPGGTEAFF
.,TRBV28,TRBD1,TRBJ2-3,TGTGCCAGCAACCCCCAGGGACAGGGCGCGGATACGCAGTATTTT,CASNPQGQGADTQYF
.,TRBV7-8,TRBD1,TRBJ1-3,TGTGCCAGCAGCCAACTCCCCGGGACAGGGGGTGGAAACACCATATATTTT,CASSQLPGTGGGNTIYF
.,TRBV29-1,TRBD2,TRBJ2-1,TGCAGCGGTCTTAGAGCGGGAGCATCCAATGAGCAGTTCTTC,CSGLRAGASNEQFF
.,TRBV4-3,.,TRBJ2-3,TGCGCCAGCAGCCAAGACACGGGCGCTACTAGCACAGATACGCAGTATTTT,CASSQDTGATSTDTQYF
.,TRBV11-2,.,TRBJ2-1,TGTGCCAGCAGCACCCGAGGTTGGCGGGAAAGCTCCTACAATGAGCAGTTCTTC,CASSTRGWRESSYNEQFF
.,TRBV2,.,TRBJ2-5,TGTGCCAGCAGCCGATTGGGCGTTCAAGAGACCCAGTACTTC,CASSRLGVQETQYF
.,TRBV9,.,TRBJ1-1,TGTGCCAGCAGCGTAAGATCCGGACAGAACACTGAAGCTTTCTTT,CASSVRSGQNTEAFF
.,TRBV12-5,.,TRBJ2-7,TGTGCTAGTGGTTCCCCCTACAGGAGCCACGAGCAGTACTTC,CASGSPYRSHEQYF
.,TRBV6-6,.,TRBJ2-5,TGTGCCAGCAGTTACTACCAGGGTTACCAAGAGACCCAGTACTTC,CASSYYQGYQETQYF
.,TRBV5-1,.,TRBJ1-1,TGCGCCAGCAGCTTGGAGGGGGGCACTGAAGCTTTCTTT,CASSLEGGTEAFF
.,TRBV6-5,.,TRBJ1-1,TGTGCCAGCAGTTACTCCGCAGTCATGAACACTGAAGCTTTCTTT,CASSYSAVMNTEAFF
.,TRBV12-5,.,TRBJ2-5,TGTGCTAGTGGCCTCGACCGACCCGAAGAGACCCAGTACTTC,CASGLDRPEETQYF
once,TRBV7-9,.,TRBJ2-7,TGTGCCAGCAGCTTAGTGCTCGGCAACGAGCAGTACTTC,CASSLVLGNEQYF
.,TRBV11-3,.,TRBJ2-3,TGTGCCAGCAGCTTAGAGGCAGACACAGATACGCAGTATTTT,CASSLEADTDTQYF
.,TRBV2,.,TRBJ1-1,TGTGCCAGTGACTTCTCGAACACTGAAGCTTTCTTT,CASDFSNTEAFF